This TCR beta chain was identified in a study of T cell responses to AZD1222 COVID-19 vaccine (dated by TCRdb to 2020 to 2022). About the investigation overall: AZD1222 recipients given second doses at about 4 weeks or at about 12 weeks were pooled, since spike-specific TCR depth and breadth were not found to differ between the two schedules. TCR sequencing covered 230 or so trial participants: some 210 given two doses of AZD1222 and 26 given two doses of MenACWY control vaccine. Trial participants were enrolled by age into subgroups of 18-55, 56-69 and 70-plus years, and around 140, 26 and 57 TCR-sequenced participants, respectively, were included in these subgroups.

The sample's time point label is to be understood as: baseline before first vaccination. The vaccinee samples were drawn from two UK trials, COV001 and COV002, one of which was a single-blind randomized controlled phase 2/3 trial testing AZD1222 (ChAdOx1 nCoV-19) in healthy adults. For TCRbeta chain sequencing, PBMC samples from trial participants were taken at day 0 and at day 28 after the second dose. A distance of 13 bases separates the germline ends of V and J, which lose 2 bases and 6 bases respectively. Via the germline V gene, CDR1 is SQVTM and CDR2 ANQGSEA. Measured from the cysteine to the phenylalanine, the CDR3 is 13 residues long. This entry keeps only the CDR3 DNA: 39 bases, framed from base 1. Concerning this clone: What this receptor recognizes is not known. Base qualities are not at hand, and no much larger clone is one base apart.

The CDR3 regions of human TCRbeta chains were subjected to immunosequencing. As for the original processing: Repertoire TCRs were checked for matches against a reference library of SARS-CoV-2-specific TCRs that had been generated using the MIRA antigen-specificity platform. Breadth was defined as the fraction of unique TCRs that were SARS-CoV-2-associated. Depth was defined as the fraction of total T cells that were SARS-CoV-2-associated. Each spike-specific TCR was assigned to its reactive spike region and to a CD4 or CD8 class using the MIRA data. Log10-transformed breadth and depth values were compared by one-way ANOVA with Sidak's multiple comparisons tests. TCRdb carries this immuneACCESS record with in-frame sequences only. Its versions omit some clonotypes, under half of them owing to an unresolved V gene in the studies checked, with the rest unexplained. That table is the source of V, J and clone size, and D and trimming were worked out from the DNA. This sample is represented by 90,000 to 150,000 clones; roughly 88% of them were singletons. About 3.5% of the sample rests with the top ten.

Summary of the overall study and its limitations: Only 5 to 7 AZD1222 recipients were SARS-CoV-2 seropositive at baseline, limiting conclusions about previously exposed vaccinees. After two AZD1222 doses, both the breadth and the depth of spike-specific TCRs were significantly higher than at day 0 and than in MenACWY recipients. CD4 TCRs associated with the vaccine covered the entire spike protein, and the dominant responses were in regions 160-218 and 743-854. Participants were mostly white British and included more females than males, and it was suggested by the authors that clonal diversity may have been underestimated. Reportedly, close to half of the unique spike-specific TCRs recognized epitopes lying outside the regions that are mutated in the B.1.351 and B.1.1.7 variants. Because no day 14 peak-response samples were available, repertoires were characterized only after the peak T cell response. The 56-69-year group was small, and its depth increase did not reach significance, likely because of low power.

The sequence links TRBV29-1 to TRBJ1-1, with no confident D gene call. The sequence came from an adult in good health. The sample consisted of peripheral blood, taken on day 0 of AZD1222 vaccination. The bases are TGCAGCGTTGAATCTGGGGTTTACGCTGAAGCTTTCTTT. Translation gives CSVESGVYAEAFF.